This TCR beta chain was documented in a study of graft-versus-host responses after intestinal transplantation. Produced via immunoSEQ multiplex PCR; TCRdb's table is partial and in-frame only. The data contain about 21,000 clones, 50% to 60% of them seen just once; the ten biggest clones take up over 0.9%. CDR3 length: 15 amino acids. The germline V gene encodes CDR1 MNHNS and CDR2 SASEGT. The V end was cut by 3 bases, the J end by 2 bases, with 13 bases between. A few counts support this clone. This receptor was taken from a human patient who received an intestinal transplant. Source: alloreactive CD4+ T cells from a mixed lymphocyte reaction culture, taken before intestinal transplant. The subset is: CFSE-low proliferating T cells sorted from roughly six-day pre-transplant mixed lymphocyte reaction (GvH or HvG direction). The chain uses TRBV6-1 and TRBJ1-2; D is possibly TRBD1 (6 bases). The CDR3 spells CASSDRGLLNYGYTF. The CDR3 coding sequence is TGTGCCAGCAGTGACAGGGGTTTATTGAACTATGGCTACACCTTC.